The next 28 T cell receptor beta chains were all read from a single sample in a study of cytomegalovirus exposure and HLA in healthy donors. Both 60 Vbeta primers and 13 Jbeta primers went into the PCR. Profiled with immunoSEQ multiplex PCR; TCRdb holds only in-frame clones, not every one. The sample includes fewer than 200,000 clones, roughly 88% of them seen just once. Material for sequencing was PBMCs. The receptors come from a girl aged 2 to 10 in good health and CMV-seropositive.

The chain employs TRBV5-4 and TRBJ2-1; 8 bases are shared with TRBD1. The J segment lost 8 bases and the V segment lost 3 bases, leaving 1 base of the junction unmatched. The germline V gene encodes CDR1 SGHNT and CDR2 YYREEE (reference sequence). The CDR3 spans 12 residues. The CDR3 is CASSSTGDEQFF. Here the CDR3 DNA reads TGTGCCAGCAGCTCGACAGGGGATGAGCAGTTCTTC.

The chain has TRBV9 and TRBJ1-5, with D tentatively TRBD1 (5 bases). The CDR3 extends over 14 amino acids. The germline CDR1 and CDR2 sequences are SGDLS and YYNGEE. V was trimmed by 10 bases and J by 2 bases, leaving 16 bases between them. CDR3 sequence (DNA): TGTGCCTCCGGTGCGGGGGTGGGCAATCAGCCCCAGCATTTT. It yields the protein CASGAGVGNQPQHF.

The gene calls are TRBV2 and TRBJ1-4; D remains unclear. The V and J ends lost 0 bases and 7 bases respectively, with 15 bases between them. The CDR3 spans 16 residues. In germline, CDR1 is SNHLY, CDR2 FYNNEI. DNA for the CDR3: TGTGCCAGCAGTGAAGCAGGCCGGGGTAGCGGTGAAAAACTGTTTTTT. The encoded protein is CASSEAGRGSGEKLFF. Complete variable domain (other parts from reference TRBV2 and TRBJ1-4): EPEVTQTPSHQVTQMGQEVILRCVPISNHLYFYWYRQILGQKVEFLVSFYNNEISEKSEIFDDQFSVERPDGSNFTLKIRSTKLEDSAMYFCASSEAGRGSGEKLFFGSGTQLSVL.

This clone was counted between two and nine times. CDR3 coding DNA: TGTGCCAGCAGTTACTCTAGCTCTGGAAACACCATATATTTT. Its translation: CASSYSSSGNTIYF. The chain employs TRBV6-5 and TRBJ1-3; D remains ambiguous. The germline CDR1 and CDR2 sequences are MNHEY and SVGAGI. V was cut by 0 bases and J by 0 bases, with 3 bases left in between. The CDR3 runs 14 residues.

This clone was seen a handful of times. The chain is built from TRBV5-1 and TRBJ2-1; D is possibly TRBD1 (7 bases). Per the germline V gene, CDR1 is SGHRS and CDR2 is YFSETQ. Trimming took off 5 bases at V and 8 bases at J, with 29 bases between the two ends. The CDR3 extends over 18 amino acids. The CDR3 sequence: CASSSKPTGTSFGYEQFF. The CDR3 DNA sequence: TGCGCCAGCAGTTCGAAACCGACAGGGACTTCATTTGGCTATGAGCAGTTCTTC.

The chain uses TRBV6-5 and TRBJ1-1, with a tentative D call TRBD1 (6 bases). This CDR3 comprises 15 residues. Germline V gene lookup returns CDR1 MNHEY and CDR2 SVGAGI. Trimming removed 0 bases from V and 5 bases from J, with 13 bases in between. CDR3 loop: CASSYSPGGQTEAFF. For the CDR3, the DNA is TGTGCCAGCAGTTACTCACCGGGGGGGCAGACTGAAGCTTTCTTT.

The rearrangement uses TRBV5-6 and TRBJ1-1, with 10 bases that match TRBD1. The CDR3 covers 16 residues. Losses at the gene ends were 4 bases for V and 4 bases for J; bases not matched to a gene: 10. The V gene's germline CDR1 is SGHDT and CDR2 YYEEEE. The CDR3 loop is CASSNRDRGVGTEAFF. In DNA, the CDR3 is TGTGCCAGCAGCAACCGGGACAGGGGTGTGGGCACTGAAGCTTTCTTT.

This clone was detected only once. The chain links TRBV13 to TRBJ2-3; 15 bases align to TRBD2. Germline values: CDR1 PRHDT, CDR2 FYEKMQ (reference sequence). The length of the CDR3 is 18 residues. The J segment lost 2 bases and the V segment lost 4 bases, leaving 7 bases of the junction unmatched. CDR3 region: CASSSGTSGGLFTDTQYF. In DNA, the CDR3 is TGTGCCAGCAGCTCCGGGACTAGCGGGGGGTTATTCACAGATACGCAGTATTTT.

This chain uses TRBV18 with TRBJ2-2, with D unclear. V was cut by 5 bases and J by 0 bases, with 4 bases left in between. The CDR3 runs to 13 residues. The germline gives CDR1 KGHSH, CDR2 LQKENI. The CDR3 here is CASSEANTGELFF. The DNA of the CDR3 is TGTGCCAGCTCAGAGGCGAACACCGGGGAGCTGTTTTTT.

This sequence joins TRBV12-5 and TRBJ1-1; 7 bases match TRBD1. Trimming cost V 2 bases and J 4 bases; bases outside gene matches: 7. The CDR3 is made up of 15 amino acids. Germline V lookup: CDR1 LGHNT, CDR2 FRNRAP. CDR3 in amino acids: CASGLPTGVGTEAFF. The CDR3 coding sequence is TGTGCTAGTGGTTTGCCCACAGGGGTTGGCACTGAAGCTTTCTTT. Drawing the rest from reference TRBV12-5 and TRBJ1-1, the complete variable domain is DARVTQTPRHKVTEMGQEVTMRCQPILGHNTVFWYRQTMMQGLELLAYFRNRAPLDDSGMPKDRFSAEMPDATLATLKIQPSEPRDSAVYFCASGLPTGVGTEAFFGQGTRLTVV.

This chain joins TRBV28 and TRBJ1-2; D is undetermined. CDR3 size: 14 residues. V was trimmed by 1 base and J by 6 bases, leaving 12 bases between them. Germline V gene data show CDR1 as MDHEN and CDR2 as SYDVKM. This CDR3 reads CASSLSETLDGYTF. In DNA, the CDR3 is TGTGCCAGCAGTTTATCCGAGACACTTGATGGCTACACCTTC.

The CDR3 loop reads CASSLGGGETQYF. The CDR3 DNA reads TGCGCCAGCAGCTTGGGGGGCGGAGAGACCCAGTACTTC. This chain links TRBV5-1 with TRBJ2-5; TRBD1 is a possible D gene (5 bases). The CDR3 length is 13 residues. Germline assignment: CDR1 SGHRS and CDR2 YFSETQ. V shed 0 bases and J shed 4 bases, with 7 bases lying between them.

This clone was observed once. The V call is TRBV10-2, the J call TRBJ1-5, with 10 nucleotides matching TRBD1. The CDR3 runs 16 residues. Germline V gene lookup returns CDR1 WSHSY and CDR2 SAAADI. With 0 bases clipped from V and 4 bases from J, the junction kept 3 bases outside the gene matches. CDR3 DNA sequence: TGCGCCAGCAGTGAGTCGACAGGGGGCCTAAATCAGCCCCAGCATTTT. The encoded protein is CASSESTGGLNQPQHF.

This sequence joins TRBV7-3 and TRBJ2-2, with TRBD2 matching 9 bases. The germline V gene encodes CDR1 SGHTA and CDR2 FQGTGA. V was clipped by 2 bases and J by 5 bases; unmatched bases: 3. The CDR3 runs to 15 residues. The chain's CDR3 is CASSLGGRDTGELFF. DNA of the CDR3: TGTGCCAGCAGCTTAGGCGGGAGGGATACCGGGGAGCTGTTTTTT.

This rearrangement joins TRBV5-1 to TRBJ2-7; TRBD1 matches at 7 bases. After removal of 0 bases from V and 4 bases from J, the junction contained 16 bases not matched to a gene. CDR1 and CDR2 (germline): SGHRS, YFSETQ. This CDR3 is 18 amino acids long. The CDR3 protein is CASSLDPGTATRGYEQYF. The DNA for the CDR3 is TGCGCCAGCAGCTTGGACCCCGGGACAGCGACCCGAGGTTACGAGCAGTACTTC.

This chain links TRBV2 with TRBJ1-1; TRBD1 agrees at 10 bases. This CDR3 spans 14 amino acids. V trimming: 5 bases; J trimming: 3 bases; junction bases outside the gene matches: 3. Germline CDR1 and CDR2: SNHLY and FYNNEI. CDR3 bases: TGTGCCAGCAGTCCGGGGACAGGGGACACTGAAGCTTTCTTT. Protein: CASSPGTGDTEAFF.

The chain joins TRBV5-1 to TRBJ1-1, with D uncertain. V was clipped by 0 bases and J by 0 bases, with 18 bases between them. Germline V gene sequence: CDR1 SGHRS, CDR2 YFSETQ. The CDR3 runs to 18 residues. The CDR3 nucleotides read TGCGCCAGCAGCTTGGGGGCCCTTGTGAGAGGGTTGAACACTGAAGCTTTCTTT. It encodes CASSLGALVRGLNTEAFF.

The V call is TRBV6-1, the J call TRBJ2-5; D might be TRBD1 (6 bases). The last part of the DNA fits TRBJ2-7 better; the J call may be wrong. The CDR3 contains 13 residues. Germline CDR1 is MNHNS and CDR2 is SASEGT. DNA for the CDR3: TGTGCCAGCAGTGATGGGGGCGGCAACGAGCAGTACTTC. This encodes CASSDGGGNEQYF.

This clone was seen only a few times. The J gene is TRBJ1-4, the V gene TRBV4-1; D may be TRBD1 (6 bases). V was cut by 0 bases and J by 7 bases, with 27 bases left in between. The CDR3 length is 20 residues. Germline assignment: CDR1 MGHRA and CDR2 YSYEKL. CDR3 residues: CASSQDPEQGLSARGEKLFF. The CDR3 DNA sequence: TGCGCCAGCAGCCAAGACCCCGAACAGGGACTATCTGCTCGGGGTGAAAAACTGTTTTTT.

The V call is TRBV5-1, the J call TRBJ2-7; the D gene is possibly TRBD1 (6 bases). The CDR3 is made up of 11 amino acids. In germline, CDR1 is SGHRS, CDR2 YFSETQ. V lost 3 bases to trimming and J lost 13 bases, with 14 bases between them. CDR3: CASSSGGGVYF. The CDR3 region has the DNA TGCGCCAGCAGCTCTGGGGGCGGTGTATACTTC.

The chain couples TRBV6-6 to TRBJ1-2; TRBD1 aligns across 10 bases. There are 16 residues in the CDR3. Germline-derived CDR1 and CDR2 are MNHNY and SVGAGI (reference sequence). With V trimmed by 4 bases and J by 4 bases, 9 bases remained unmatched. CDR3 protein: CASSLTGTGALYGYTF. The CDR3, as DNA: TGTGCCAGCAGTTTGACCGGGACAGGGGCTCTCTATGGCTACACCTTC.

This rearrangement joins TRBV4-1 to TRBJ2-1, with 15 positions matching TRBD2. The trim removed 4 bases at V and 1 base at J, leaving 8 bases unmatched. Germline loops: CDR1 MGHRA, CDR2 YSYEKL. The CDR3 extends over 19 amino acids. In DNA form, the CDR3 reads TGCGCCAGCAGCCCCCACGGACTAGCGGGAGGGAAATCCTACAATGAGCAGTTCTTC. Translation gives CASSPHGLAGGKSYNEQFF.

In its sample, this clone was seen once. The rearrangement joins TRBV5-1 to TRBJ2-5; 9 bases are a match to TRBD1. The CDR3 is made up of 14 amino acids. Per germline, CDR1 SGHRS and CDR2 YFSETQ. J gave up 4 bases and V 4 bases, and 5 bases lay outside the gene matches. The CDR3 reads CASSRDRGGETQYF. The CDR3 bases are TGCGCCAGCAGCAGAGACAGGGGGGGAGAGACCCAGTACTTC.

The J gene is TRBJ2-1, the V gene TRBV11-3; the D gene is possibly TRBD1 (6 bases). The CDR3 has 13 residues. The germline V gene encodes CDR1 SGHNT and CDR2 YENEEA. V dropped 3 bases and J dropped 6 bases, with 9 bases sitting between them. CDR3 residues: CASSLRGGNEQFF. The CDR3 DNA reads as TGTGCCAGCAGCTTGAGAGGGGGCAATGAGCAGTTCTTC.

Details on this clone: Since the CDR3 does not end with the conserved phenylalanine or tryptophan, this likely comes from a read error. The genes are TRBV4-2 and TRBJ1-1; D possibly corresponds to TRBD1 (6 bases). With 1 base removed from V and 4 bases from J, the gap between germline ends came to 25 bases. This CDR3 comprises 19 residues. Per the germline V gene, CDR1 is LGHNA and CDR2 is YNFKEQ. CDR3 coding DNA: TGTGCCAGCAGCCAAGGGGGTGGGTGGATGGAGGACAGACCCACTGAAGCTTTCGTT. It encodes CASSQGGGWMEDRPTEAFV.

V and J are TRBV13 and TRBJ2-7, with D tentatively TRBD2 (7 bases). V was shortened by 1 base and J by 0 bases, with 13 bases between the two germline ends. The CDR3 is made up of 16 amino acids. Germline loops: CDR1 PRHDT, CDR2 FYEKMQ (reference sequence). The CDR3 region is CASSLAGRGPSYEQYF. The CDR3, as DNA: TGTGCCAGCAGCTTAGCGGGGCGGGGGCCCTCCTACGAGCAGTACTTC. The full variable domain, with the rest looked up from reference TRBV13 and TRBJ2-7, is AAGVIQSPRHLIKEKRETATLKCYPIPRHDTVYWYQQGPGQDPQFLISFYEKMQSDKGSIPDRFSAQQFSDYHSELNMSSLELGDSALYFCASSLAGRGPSYEQYFGPGTRLTVT.

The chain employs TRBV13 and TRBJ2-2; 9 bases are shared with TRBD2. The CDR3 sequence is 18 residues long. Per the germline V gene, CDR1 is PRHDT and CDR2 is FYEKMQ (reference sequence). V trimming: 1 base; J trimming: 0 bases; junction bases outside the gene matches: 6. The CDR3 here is CASSLDSASGANTGELFF. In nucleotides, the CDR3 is TGTGCCAGCAGCTTAGATTCGGCTAGCGGGGCGAACACCGGGGAGCTGTTTTTT.

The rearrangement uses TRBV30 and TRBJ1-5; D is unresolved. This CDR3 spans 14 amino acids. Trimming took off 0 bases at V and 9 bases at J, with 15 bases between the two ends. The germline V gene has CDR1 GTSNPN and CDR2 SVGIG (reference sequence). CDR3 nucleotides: TGTGCCTGGAGTGTACGTGCGGGAGATTCGCCCCAGCATTTT. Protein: CAWSVRAGDSPQHF.